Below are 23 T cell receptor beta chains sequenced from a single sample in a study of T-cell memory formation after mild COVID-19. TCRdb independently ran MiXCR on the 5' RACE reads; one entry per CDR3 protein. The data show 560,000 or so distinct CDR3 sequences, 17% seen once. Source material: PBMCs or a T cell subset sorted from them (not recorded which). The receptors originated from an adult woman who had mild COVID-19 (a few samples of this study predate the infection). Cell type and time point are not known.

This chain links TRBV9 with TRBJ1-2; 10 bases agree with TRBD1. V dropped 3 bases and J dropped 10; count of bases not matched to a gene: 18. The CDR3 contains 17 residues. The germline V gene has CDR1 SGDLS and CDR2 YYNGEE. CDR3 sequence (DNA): TGTGCCAGCAGCGAACATCAGGCGTTTTGGACAGGGGGGACCTACACCTTC. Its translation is CASSEHQAFWTGGTYTF.

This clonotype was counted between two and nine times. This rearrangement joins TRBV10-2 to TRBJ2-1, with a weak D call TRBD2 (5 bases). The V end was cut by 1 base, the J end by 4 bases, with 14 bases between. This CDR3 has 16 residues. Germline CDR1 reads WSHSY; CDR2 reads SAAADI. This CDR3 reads CASSELDGLSYNEQFF. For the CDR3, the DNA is TGCGCCAGCAGTGAGTTGGACGGACTCTCATACAATGAGCAGTTCTTC.

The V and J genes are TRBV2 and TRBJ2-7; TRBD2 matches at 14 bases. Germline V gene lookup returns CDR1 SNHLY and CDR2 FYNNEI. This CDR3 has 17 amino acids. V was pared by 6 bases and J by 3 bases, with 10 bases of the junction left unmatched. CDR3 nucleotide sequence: TGTGCCAGCAGCTCAAGACTAGCGGGGGGGATAGTCTACGAGCAGTACTTC. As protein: CASSSRLAGGIVYEQYF.

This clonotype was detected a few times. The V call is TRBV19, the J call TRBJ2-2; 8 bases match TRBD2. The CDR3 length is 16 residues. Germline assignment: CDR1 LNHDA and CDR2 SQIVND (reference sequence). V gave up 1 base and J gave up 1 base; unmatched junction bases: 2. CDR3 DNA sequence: TGTGCCAGTAGTATAGGCAGCGGGAGGAACACCGGGGAGCTGTTTTTT. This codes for CASSIGSGRNTGELFF.

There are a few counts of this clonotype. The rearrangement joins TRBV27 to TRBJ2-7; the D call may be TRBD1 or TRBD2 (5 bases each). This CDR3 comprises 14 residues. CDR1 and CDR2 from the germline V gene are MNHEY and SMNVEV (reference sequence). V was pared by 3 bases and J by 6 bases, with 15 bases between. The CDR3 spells CASSFGGVPCEQYF. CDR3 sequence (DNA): TGTGCCAGCAGTTTTGGGGGAGTTCCCTGCGAGCAGTACTTC.

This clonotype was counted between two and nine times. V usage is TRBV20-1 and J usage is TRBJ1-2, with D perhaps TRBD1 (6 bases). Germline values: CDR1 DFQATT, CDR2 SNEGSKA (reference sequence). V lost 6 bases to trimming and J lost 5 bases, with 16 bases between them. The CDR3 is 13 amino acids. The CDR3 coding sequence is TGCAGTGCCAAACCGGGGGGCCAGTATGGCTACACCTTC. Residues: CSAKPGGQYGYTF.

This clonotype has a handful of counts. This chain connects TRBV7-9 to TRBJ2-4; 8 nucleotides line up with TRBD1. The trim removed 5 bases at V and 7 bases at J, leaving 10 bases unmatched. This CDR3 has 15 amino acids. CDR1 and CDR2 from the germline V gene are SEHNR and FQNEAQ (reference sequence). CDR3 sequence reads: CASSLSGQVMNIQYF. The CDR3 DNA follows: TGTGCCAGCAGCCTATCGGGACAGGTTATGAACATTCAGTACTTC.

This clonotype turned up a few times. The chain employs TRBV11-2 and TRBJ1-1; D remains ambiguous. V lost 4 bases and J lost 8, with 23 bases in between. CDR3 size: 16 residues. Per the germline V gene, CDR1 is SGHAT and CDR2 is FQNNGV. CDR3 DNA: TGTGCCAGCAGCTCCGGCATGAGGGCTCGGCGGCAAGAAGCTTTCTTT. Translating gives CASSSGMRARRQEAFF.

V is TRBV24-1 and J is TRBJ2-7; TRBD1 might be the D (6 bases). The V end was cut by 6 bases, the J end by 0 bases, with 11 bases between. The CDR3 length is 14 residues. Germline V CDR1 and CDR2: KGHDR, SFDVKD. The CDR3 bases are TGTGCCACCAGTCGGTCAGGGGCCTCCTACGAGCAGTACTTC. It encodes CATSRSGASYEQYF.

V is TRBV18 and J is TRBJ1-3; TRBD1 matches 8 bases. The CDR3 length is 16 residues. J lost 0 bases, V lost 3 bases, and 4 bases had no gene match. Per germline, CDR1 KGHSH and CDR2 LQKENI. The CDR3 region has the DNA TGTGCCAGCTCACCCTGGGACAGGAGCTCTGGAAACACCATATATTTT. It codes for CASSPWDRSSGNTIYF.

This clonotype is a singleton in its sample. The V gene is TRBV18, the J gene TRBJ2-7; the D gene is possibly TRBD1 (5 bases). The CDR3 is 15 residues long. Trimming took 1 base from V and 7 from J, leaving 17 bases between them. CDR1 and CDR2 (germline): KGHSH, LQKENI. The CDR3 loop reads CASSPRSGQTWEQYF. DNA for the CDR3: TGTGCCAGCTCACCACGATCTGGACAAACTTGGGAGCAGTACTTC.

For the CDR3, the DNA is TGTGCCAGCAGTCCTAGCCCCGGGACCAGGGGGCAGTTCTTC. Protein product: CASSPSPGTRGQFF. The chain joins TRBV12-3 or TRBV12-4 to TRBJ2-1; D may be TRBD1 (6 bases). Trimming cost V 5 bases and J 12 bases, with 20 bases left between them. The CDR3 runs 14 residues.

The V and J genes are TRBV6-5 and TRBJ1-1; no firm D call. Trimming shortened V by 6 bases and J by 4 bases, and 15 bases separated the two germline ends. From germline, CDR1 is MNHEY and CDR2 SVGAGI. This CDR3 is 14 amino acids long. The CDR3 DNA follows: TGTGCCAGCAGGACGGATAGACGGGGCACTGAAGCTTTCTTT. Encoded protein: CASRTDRRGTEAFF.

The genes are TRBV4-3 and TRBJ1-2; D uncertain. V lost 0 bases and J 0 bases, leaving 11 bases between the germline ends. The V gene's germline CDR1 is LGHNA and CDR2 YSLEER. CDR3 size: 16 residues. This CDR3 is CASSQDGQLANYGYTF. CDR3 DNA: TGCGCCAGCAGCCAAGACGGGCAGTTAGCTAACTATGGCTACACCTTC.

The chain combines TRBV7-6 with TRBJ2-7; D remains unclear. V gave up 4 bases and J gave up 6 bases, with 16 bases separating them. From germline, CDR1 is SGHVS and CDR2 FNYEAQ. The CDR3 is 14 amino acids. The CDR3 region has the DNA TGTGCCAGCAGCTCTGGCTCCCTTATGGGCGAGCAGTACTTC. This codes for CASSSGSLMGEQYF.

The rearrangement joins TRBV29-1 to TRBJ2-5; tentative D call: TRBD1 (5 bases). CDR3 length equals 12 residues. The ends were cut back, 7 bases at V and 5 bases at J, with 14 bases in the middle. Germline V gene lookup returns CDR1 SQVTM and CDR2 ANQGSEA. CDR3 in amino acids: CSADTLRETQYF. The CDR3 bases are TGCAGCGCGGACACCCTCCGGGAGACCCAGTACTTC.

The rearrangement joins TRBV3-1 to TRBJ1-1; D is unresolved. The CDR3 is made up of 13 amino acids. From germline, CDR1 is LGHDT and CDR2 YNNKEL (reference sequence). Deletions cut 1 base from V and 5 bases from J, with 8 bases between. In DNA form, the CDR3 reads TGTGCCAGCAGCCAAGTGTCCGGGACTGAAGCTTTCTTT. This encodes CASSQVSGTEAFF.

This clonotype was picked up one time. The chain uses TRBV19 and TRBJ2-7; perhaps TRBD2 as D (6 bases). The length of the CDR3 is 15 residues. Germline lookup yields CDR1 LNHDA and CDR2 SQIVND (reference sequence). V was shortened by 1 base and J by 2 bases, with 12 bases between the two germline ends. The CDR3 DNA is TGTGCCAGTAGTATAGTTGGGGGGACGACCTACGAGCAGTACTTC. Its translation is CASSIVGGTTYEQYF.

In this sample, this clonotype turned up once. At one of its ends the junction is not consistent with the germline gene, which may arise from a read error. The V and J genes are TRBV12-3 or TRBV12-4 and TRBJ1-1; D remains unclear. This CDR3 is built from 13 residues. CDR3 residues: CASSLRQNTEALF. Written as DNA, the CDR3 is TGTGCCAGCAGTTTGCGACAAAACACTGAAGCTTTATTT.

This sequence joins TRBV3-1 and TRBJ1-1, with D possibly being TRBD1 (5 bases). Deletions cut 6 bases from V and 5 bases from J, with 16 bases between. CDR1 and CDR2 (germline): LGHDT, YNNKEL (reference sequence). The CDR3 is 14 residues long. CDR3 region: CASRPLDSGTEAFF. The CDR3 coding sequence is TGTGCCAGCAGACCTCTTGACAGTGGGACTGAAGCTTTCTTT.

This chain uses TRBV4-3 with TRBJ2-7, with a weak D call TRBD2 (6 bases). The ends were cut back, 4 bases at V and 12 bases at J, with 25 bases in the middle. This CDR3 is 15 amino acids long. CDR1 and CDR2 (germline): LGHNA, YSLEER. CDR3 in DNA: TGCGCCAGCAGCCCCACAAAGGGGAAGCGGAGGGTCCTGTACTTC. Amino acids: CASSPTKGKRRVLYF.

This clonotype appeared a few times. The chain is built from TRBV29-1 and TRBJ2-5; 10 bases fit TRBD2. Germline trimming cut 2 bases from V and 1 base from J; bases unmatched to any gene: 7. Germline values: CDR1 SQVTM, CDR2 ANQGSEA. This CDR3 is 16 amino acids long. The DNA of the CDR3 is TGCAGCGTTGAATTTTCCGGGACTAGCGCCCAAGAGACCCAGTACTTC. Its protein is CSVEFSGTSAQETQYF.

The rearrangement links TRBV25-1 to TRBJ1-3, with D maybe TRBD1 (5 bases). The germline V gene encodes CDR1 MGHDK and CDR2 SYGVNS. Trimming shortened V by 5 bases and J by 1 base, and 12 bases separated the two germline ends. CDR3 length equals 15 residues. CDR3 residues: CASSSGGPSGNTIYF. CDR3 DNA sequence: TGTGCCAGCAGTTCCGGGGGACCATCTGGAAACACCATATATTTT. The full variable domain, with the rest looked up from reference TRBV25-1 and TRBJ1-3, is EADIYQTPRYLVIGTGKKITLECSQTMGHDKMYWYQQDPGMELHLIHYSYGVNSTEKGDLSSESTVSRIRTEHFPLTLESARPSHTSQYLCASSSGGPSGNTIYFGEGSWLTVV.